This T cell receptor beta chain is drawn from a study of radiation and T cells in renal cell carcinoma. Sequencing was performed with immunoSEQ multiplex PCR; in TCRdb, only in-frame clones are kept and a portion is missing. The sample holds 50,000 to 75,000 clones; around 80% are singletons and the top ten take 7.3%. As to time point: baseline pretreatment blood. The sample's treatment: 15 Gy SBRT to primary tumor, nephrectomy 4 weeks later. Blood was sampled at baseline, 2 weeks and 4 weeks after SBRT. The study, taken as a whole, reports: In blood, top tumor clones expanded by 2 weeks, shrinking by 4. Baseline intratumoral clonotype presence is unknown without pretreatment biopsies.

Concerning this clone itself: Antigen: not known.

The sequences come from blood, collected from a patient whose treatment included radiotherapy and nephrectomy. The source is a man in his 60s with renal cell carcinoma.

CDR3: CASRDFTGTGGETQYF. Written as DNA, the CDR3 is TGTGCCAGCAGGGACTTTACCGGGACTGGAGGGGAGACCCAGTACTTC. J is TRBJ2-5 and V is TRBV2, with D perhaps matching TRBD2 (6 bases). V lost 6 bases, J lost 5 bases, and 22 bases lay in between. CDR3 length: 16 residues. Germline V lookup: CDR1 SNHLY, CDR2 FYNNEI. The complete variable domain, with remaining parts taken from reference TRBV2 and TRBJ2-5, reads EPEVTQTPSHQVTQMGQEVILRCVPISNHLYFYWYRQILGQKVEFLVSFYNNEISEKSEIFDDQFSVERPDGSNFTLKIRSTKLEDSAMYFCASRDFTGTGGETQYFGPGTRLLVL.